These 9 T cell receptor beta chains originate from one sample sequenced in a study of early T cells in non-severe SARS-CoV-2 infection. MiXCR was run by TCRdb on the 5' RACE reads, yielding one entry per CDR3 protein. Of approximately 60,000 distinct CDR3 sequences listed, about an eighth are singletons. Sequences were obtained from whole blood. The receptor source for this set is an adult who was a healthcare worker with PCR-confirmed SARS-CoV-2 infection or an uninfected control (not recorded which).

In its sample, this clonotype was seen a few times. The V and J genes are TRBV6-1 and TRBJ1-5, with a weak D call TRBD1 (5 bases). This CDR3 spans 15 amino acids. Germline values: CDR1 MNHNS, CDR2 SASEGT. The V gene lost 4 bases and the J gene lost 6 bases, with 16 bases spanning the gap. CDR3 protein: CASSATGGVGQPQHF. Here the CDR3 DNA reads TGTGCCAGCAGTGCGACGGGGGGAGTAGGTCAGCCCCAGCATTTT.

This clonotype was counted between two and nine times. V gene TRBV7-9 combines with J gene TRBJ2-3; D may be TRBD1 (6 bases). The CDR3 runs to 16 residues. Trimming took off 0 bases at V and 2 bases at J, with 12 bases between the two ends. Per the germline V gene, CDR1 is SEHNR and CDR2 is FQNEAQ (reference sequence). The CDR3 loop reads CASSLALGGYTDTQYF. In nucleotides, the CDR3 is TGTGCCAGCAGCTTAGCGCTAGGGGGATACACAGATACGCAGTATTTT.

This clonotype was observed at least ten times. This chain connects TRBV6-1 to TRBJ2-7; 9 positions agree with TRBD2. From germline, CDR1 is MNHNS and CDR2 SASEGT. The CDR3 spans 16 residues. Trimming took 0 bases from V and 4 from J; bases not matched to a gene: 7. The CDR3 here is CASSEAGLAKVYEQYF. CDR3 DNA sequence: TGTGCCAGCAGTGAAGCCGGACTAGCGAAAGTGTACGAGCAGTACTTC.

The sample holds a few counts of this clonotype. The rearrangement joins TRBV6-6 to TRBJ2-7, with D tentatively TRBD1 (7 bases). This CDR3 comprises 14 residues. Deletions cut 2 bases from V and 3 bases from J, with 11 bases between. CDR1 is MNHNY and CDR2 is SVGAGI in the germline V gene (reference sequence). CDR3 DNA: TGTGCCAGCAGTTACAGGGGGGACAGCTACGAGCAGTACTTC. Its translation is CASSYRGDSYEQYF.

This clonotype was seen a few times. The rearrangement uses TRBV20-1 and TRBJ2-1; 8 bases agree with TRBD2. The CDR3 covers 14 residues. The V and J ends lost 6 bases and 8 bases, in that order; junction bases with no gene match: 12. Germline V gene lookup returns CDR1 DFQATT and CDR2 SNEGSKA (reference sequence). In DNA, the CDR3 is TGCAGTGCAAAACCCGGGGGGGCTGACCATGAGCAGTTCTTC. It codes for CSAKPGGADHEQFF.

This clonotype occurred many times. The CDR3 DNA follows: TGCAGCGTTGTACTTACGACAGGTCGAACTGAAGCTTTCTTT. Translating it yields CSVVLTTGRTEAFF. The chain employs TRBV29-1 and TRBJ1-1; TRBD1 is a possible D gene (6 bases). Trimming stripped 4 bases from V and 5 bases from J, with 17 bases between. Germline loops: CDR1 SQVTM, CDR2 ANQGSEA. The CDR3 length is 14 residues.

This clonotype has a handful of counts. V gene TRBV6-2 or TRBV6-3 combines with J gene TRBJ1-1; D uncertain. V was trimmed by 3 bases and J by 7 bases, leaving 9 bases between them. The CDR3 is 12 residues long. Germline V gene lookup returns CDR1 MNHEY and CDR2 SVGEGT. The CDR3 region has the DNA TGTGCCAGCAGTTATTCGGGTCGTGAAGCTTTCTTT. Protein sequence: CASSYSGREAFF.

This clonotype came up many times. CDR3 region: CAISEAGVGEQYF. As DNA, the CDR3 is TGTGCCATCAGTGAGGCTGGGGTCGGGGAGCAGTACTTC. This chain uses TRBV10-3 with TRBJ2-7; the D is unclear. Germline-derived CDR1 and CDR2 are ENHRY and SYGVKD. The CDR3 loop spans 13 amino acids. Trimming left V 2 bases short and J 7 bases short, with 12 bases between.

V is TRBV7-6 and J is TRBJ2-7; 9 bases are a match to TRBD1. The CDR3 is 15 amino acids. V lost 7 bases and J lost 4; bases outside the gene matches: 11. Germline V gene sequence: CDR1 SGHVS, CDR2 FNYEAQ. The DNA for the CDR3 is TGTGCCAGCATCGATACCGGGACAGGGTCTTACGAGCAGTACTTC. Its protein product is CASIDTGTGSYEQYF.